This T cell receptor (beta chain) was recorded in a study of cytomegalovirus exposure and HLA in healthy donors. General study findings and limits: In a later analysis, at a false discovery rate of 0.05, 16,951 TCR beta sequences matched HLA alleles.

The study ran its PCR with 60 Vbeta and 13 Jbeta primers. Sequencing used immunoSEQ multiplex PCR; TCRdb keeps in-frame clones, though not all of them. The sample lists 150,000 to 200,000 clones; 62% were seen once. Turning to this clone: The antigen remains undetermined.

All the people who gave samples were healthy bone marrow donors. The TCR comes from a man aged 35 to 55 in good health and CMV-seronegative. The sequenced sample was PBMCs.

The CDR3: CASSGQSELVSETQYF. The CDR3, as DNA: TGTGCCAGCAGCGGACAGAGCGAGCTAGTTTCTGAGACCCAGTACTTC. This chain connects TRBV9 to TRBJ2-5, with D possibly matching TRBD1 (5 bases). V lost 3 bases and J 5 bases, leaving 20 bases between the germline ends. CDR3 length: 16 amino acids. The germline V gene encodes CDR1 SGDLS and CDR2 YYNGEE.